The clone carrying this TCR beta chain occurred a few times. Its antigen is not known. This specimen belongs to a study of identical twins. Study-wide findings and caveats: Out-of-frame beta sequences exhibited a weaker degree of excess twin sharing.

The CDR3 spans 13 residues. Germline CDR1 SGHRS, CDR2 YFSETQ. V shed 0 bases and J shed 11 bases, with 13 bases lying between them. Template switching created a universal primer site, and the cDNA included unique molecular identifiers. TCRdb redid the calling of the 5' RACE reads with MiXCR, one entry per CDR3 protein. This table has about 530,000 distinct CDR3 sequences, approximately 20% appearing once. Another study also made use of these data, one on yellow fever vaccine responses in identical twins. That paper adds: Reportedly, the T cell response mounted by twins to vaccine seemed partly convergent, partly personalized.

The TCR originated in a woman under 30 in good health. Sample: CD4+ T cells sorted from blood. J is TRBJ2-3 and V is TRBV5-1, with D possibly TRBD2 on 5 matching bases. The chain's CDR3 is CASSLVFGVMQYF. CDR3 nucleotide sequence: TGCGCCAGCAGCTTGGTATTCGGGGTGATGCAGTATTTT. Full variable domain (missing parts from reference TRBV5-1 and TRBJ2-3): KAGVTQTPRYLIKTRGQQVTLSCSPISGHRSVSWYQQTPGQGLQFLFEYFSETQRNKGNFPGRFSGRQFSNSRSEMNVSTLELGDSALYLCASSLVFGVMQYFGPGTRLTVL.